This TCR beta chain was identified during a study of shared clonotypes between healthy human individuals. Study-level information: The donor pool was made up of a couple of women and a few men aged 18 to 49.

Selected positively for CCR7 and CD45RO-negative, naive CD8 cells excluded terminally differentiated effector memory CD45RA+ cells. Study-level findings and limits: Blood was the sole source, and tissue repertoires probably differ.

Regarding this clone: As yet, its antigen is unknown.

Clones were sequenced by immunoSEQ multiplex PCR, and TCRdb holds only the in-frame ones, with some missing. In the table there are around 580,000 clones, about 98% of which are singletons. The CDR3 is 14 amino acids. The V end lost 0 bases, the J end lost 3 bases, and 6 bases lay between the germline ends. In germline, CDR1 is KGHSH, CDR2 LQKENI. The chain combines TRBV18 with TRBJ2-1; TRBD2 might be the D (6 bases). Specimen: naive CD8+ T cells sorted from blood. The source of this sequence is a young man in good health. The CDR3 DNA follows: TGTGCCAGCTCACCACCGGGACTCTACAATGAGCAGTTCTTC. Protein: CASSPPGLYNEQFF.